These 23 T cell receptor beta chains came from one sample sequenced in a study of Ad26.COV2.S vaccination and SARS-CoV-2 variants. Regarding treatment: about 20 received Ad26.COV2.S at low or high dose, single or two shots; about 5 received placebo; per-sample allocation not given. After the first vaccine or placebo injection, samples were drawn on day 63. Produced via immunoSEQ multiplex PCR; TCRdb's table is partial and in-frame only. The sample has about 480,000 clones; roughly nine tenths are singletons. The sample in question was peripheral blood, obtained in a trial of Ad26.COV2.S vaccine versus placebo. Every receptor here comes from a person aged 18-60 years who received the Ad26.COV2.S COVID-19 vaccine or a placebo.

V gene TRBV28 combines with J gene TRBJ2-1; TRBD1 matches 8 bases. V shed 1 base and J 6 bases; nucleotides not matched to a gene: 8. This CDR3 has 16 residues. Germline V CDR1 and CDR2: MDHEN, SYDVKM. The CDR3 coding sequence is TGTGCCAGCAGTTTATTAGGGGACAGGCAAAGCAATGAGCAGTTCTTC. Translating gives CASSLLGDRQSNEQFF.

The chain recombines TRBV25-1 with TRBJ1-4; D might be TRBD1 (5 bases). From germline, CDR1 is MGHDK and CDR2 SYGVNS. The V and J ends lost 10 bases and 8 bases respectively, with 17 bases between them. This CDR3 spans 13 amino acids. For the CDR3, the DNA is TGTGCCACCCAGACACCTTGGGGCGAAAAACTGTTTTTT. Protein: CATQTPWGEKLFF.

The chain links TRBV5-1 to TRBJ1-4; D is unclear. V lost 6 bases and J 0 bases, leaving 9 bases between the germline ends. The CDR3 length is 14 residues. The germline V gene encodes CDR1 SGHRS and CDR2 YFSETQ. The CDR3 loop reads CASTPGPTNEKLFF. CDR3 DNA: TGCGCCAGCACCCCCGGACCAACTAATGAAAAACTGTTTTTT.

The gene calls are TRBV7-9 and TRBJ2-1, with D possibly matching TRBD2 (7 bases). CDR3 length equals 14 residues. V dropped 3 bases and J dropped 5 bases, with 11 bases sitting between them. CDR1 and CDR2 (germline): SEHNR, FQNEAQ (reference sequence). In nucleotides, the CDR3 is TGTGCCAGCAGCTTCACAGGGACTAACAATGAGCAGTTCTTC. It codes for CASSFTGTNNEQFF.

V usage is TRBV24-1 and J usage is TRBJ2-1; D gene ambiguous. V lost 3 bases and J 3 bases, leaving 14 bases between the germline ends. Germline CDR1 is KGHDR and CDR2 is SFDVKD. The CDR3 is made up of 16 amino acids. The CDR3 here is CATSDPTRAHYNEQFF. In DNA form, the CDR3 reads TGTGCCACCAGTGATCCCACACGGGCCCACTACAATGAGCAGTTCTTC.

This clone was found once. V gene TRBV7-2 combines with J gene TRBJ2-7; TRBD2 is a possible D gene (5 bases). There are 13 residues in the CDR3. Germline assignment: CDR1 SGHTA and CDR2 FQGNSA. The V end lost 5 bases, the J end lost 3 bases, and 11 bases lay between the germline ends. Here the CDR3 DNA reads TGTGCCAGCAGCCAAGAAACTAGCTACGAGCAGTACTTC. Translating it yields CASSQETSYEQYF. Full variable domain (remainder filled in from reference TRBV7-2 and TRBJ2-7): GAGVSQSPSNKVTEKGKDVELRCDPISGHTALYWYRQSLGQGLEFLIYFQGNSAPDKSGLPSDRFSAERTGGSVSTLTIQRTQQEDSAVYLCASSQETSYEQYFGPGTRLTVT.

J is TRBJ2-2 and V is TRBV7-6; weak D call: TRBD2 (6 bases). There are 16 residues in the CDR3. Germline V gene data show CDR1 as SGHVS and CDR2 as FNYEAQ. The ends were cut back, 3 bases at V and 3 bases at J, with 14 bases in the middle. In nucleotides, the CDR3 is TGTGCCAGCAGCTTTTTATCGGGAGAGGACACCGGGGAGCTGTTTTTT. It codes for CASSFLSGEDTGELFF. The complete variable domain, with remaining parts taken from reference TRBV7-6 and TRBJ2-2, reads GAGVSQSPRYKVTKRGQDVALRCDPISGHVSLYWYRQALGQGPEFLTYFNYEAQQDKSGLPNDRFSAERPEGSISTLTIQRTEQRDSAMYRCASSFLSGEDTGELFFGEGSRLTVL.

The chain is built from TRBV28 and TRBJ1-5; no clear D. V lost 3 bases, J lost 7 bases, and 10 bases lay in between. CDR3 size: 13 residues. Germline CDR1 MDHEN, CDR2 SYDVKM. CDR3 coding DNA: TGTGCCAGCAGTTTCGAGGGAAGACAGCCCCAGCATTTT. Its translation: CASSFEGRQPQHF.

This clone was observed a few times. V and J are TRBV6-6 and TRBJ2-1, with TRBD2 matching 10 bases. Trimming cost V 5 bases and J 4 bases; bases outside gene matches: 8. The CDR3 loop spans 16 amino acids. Germline CDR1 and CDR2: MNHNY and SVGAGI (reference sequence). The CDR3 is CASSNPGLAQYNEQFF. In DNA form, the CDR3 reads TGTGCCAGCAGTAACCCGGGACTAGCGCAGTACAATGAGCAGTTCTTC.

This chain connects TRBV30 to TRBJ2-1, with D unresolved. Trimming took off 3 bases at V and 9 bases at J, with 9 bases between the two ends. This CDR3 contains 11 residues. Germline V gene sequence: CDR1 GTSNPN, CDR2 SVGIG (reference sequence). The CDR3 DNA reads TGTGCCTGGAGCAGTGGGGTTGAGCAGTTCTTC. This translates into CAWSSGVEQFF.

The rearrangement uses TRBV9 and TRBJ1-6; a possible D gene is TRBD1 (5 bases). Germline-derived CDR1 and CDR2 are SGDLS and YYNGEE. V shed 6 bases and J shed 6 bases, with 16 bases lying between them. The CDR3 is made up of 15 amino acids. The CDR3 DNA sequence: TGTGCCAGCACTCGAGGAGTGGGGCCTAATTCACCCCTCCACTTT. Encoded protein: CASTRGVGPNSPLHF.

This clone was observed a single time. CDR3 sequence reads: CASSMYEGRGEQYF. For the CDR3, the DNA is TGTGCCAGTAGTATGTACGAGGGCCGGGGCGAGCAGTACTTC. This chain links TRBV19 with TRBJ2-7, with a weak D call TRBD2 (5 bases). The CDR3 spans 14 residues. Trimming stripped 3 bases from V and 6 bases from J, with 15 bases between. The germline CDR1 and CDR2 sequences are LNHDA and SQIVND (reference sequence).

This chain uses TRBV30 with TRBJ1-5, with TRBD1 matching 10 bases. The length of the CDR3 is 15 residues. CDR1 GTSNPN and CDR2 SVGIG come from the germline V gene (reference sequence). The V segment lost 5 bases and the J segment 4 bases; nucleotides outside the gene matches: 8. The CDR3, as DNA: TGTGCCTGGGCCCGCTCGGGACAGGGGAATCAGCCCCAGCATTTT. This sequence encodes CAWARSGQGNQPQHF.

In its sample, this clone was seen once. V is TRBV2 and J is TRBJ1-2; D is unclear. The V end lost 8 bases, the J end lost 5 bases, and 15 bases lay between the germline ends. Germline CDR1 SNHLY, CDR2 FYNNEI. The CDR3 runs to 13 residues. Here the CDR3 DNA reads TGTGCCAGCCTCGGCAGGTCTACGTATGGCTACACCTTC. It yields the protein CASLGRSTYGYTF.

The V gene is TRBV28, the J gene TRBJ2-7; D not certain. The length of the CDR3 is 12 residues. Looked up from germline, CDR1 is MDHEN and CDR2 is SYDVKM. The V end lost 2 bases, the J end lost 0 bases, and 2 bases lay between the germline ends. Written as DNA, the CDR3 is TGTGCCAGCAGTTTAGTCTCCTACGAGCAGTACTTC. Encoded protein: CASSLVSYEQYF.

This chain connects TRBV30 to TRBJ2-7, with 11 positions matching TRBD2. With 2 bases clipped from V and 6 bases from J, the junction kept 6 bases outside the gene matches. Germline V gene sequence: CDR1 GTSNPN, CDR2 SVGIG (reference sequence). This CDR3 contains 14 residues. CDR3 region: CAWSLAGGQGEQYF. In nucleotides, the CDR3 is TGTGCCTGGAGTCTAGCGGGGGGACAGGGCGAGCAGTACTTC.

The genes are TRBV6-5 and TRBJ1-2, with D unresolved. The CDR3 runs to 14 residues. Germline V gene data show CDR1 as MNHEY and CDR2 as SVGAGI. V was shortened by 6 bases and J by 4 bases, with 15 bases between the two germline ends. Here the CDR3 DNA reads TGTGCCAGCAGGGCCGCGAGGCCAGGCTATGGCTACACCTTC. This translates into CASRAARPGYGYTF.

The chain couples TRBV16 to TRBJ2-7; no definite D call. CDR1 is KGHSY, CDR2 FQNENV, per germline. The CDR3 sequence is 14 residues long. Between the trimmed V and J ends, which lost 2 bases and 2 bases, there was a span of 10 bases. This CDR3 is CASSQNPPPYEQYF. CDR3 DNA: TGTGCCAGCAGCCAAAACCCCCCGCCCTACGAGCAGTACTTC.

This clone was counted between two and nine times. The chain combines TRBV4-2 with TRBJ2-7; 7 positions agree with TRBD1. The CDR3 loop spans 13 amino acids. V was clipped by 4 bases and J by 3 bases; unmatched bases: 3. The germline gives CDR1 LGHNA, CDR2 YNFKEQ. This CDR3 reads CASSPTGRYEQYF. The DNA of the CDR3 is TGTGCCAGCAGCCCGACAGGGCGCTACGAGCAGTACTTC.

The chain joins TRBV29-1 to TRBJ2-7, with D possibly being TRBD2 (5 bases). Germline V CDR1 and CDR2: SQVTM, ANQGSEA. V lost 7 bases and J lost 5, with 18 bases in between. CDR3 length: 13 residues. The CDR3 sequence is CSAGEIYGHEQYF. CDR3 coding DNA: TGCAGCGCTGGGGAGATTTACGGCCACGAGCAGTACTTC.

The sample holds a few counts of this clone. V usage is TRBV14 and J usage is TRBJ2-7; perhaps D is TRBD1 or TRBD2 (5 bases each). Trimming shortened V by 4 bases and J by 2 bases, and 12 bases separated the two germline ends. The germline V gene has CDR1 SGHDN and CDR2 FVKESK. The CDR3 is 14 residues long. This chain's CDR3 is CASSRGPGTYEQYF. As DNA, the CDR3 is TGTGCCAGCAGCCGAGGGCCAGGGACCTACGAGCAGTACTTC. Variable domain in full (rest from reference TRBV14 and TRBJ2-7): EAGVTQFPSHSVIEKGQTVTLRCDPISGHDNLYWYRRVMGKEIKFLLHFVKESKQDESGMPNNRFLAERTGGTYSTLKVQPAELEDSGVYFCASSRGPGTYEQYFGPGTRLTVT.

This clone has just a few counts. The chain couples TRBV5-6 to TRBJ2-5, with 9 bases aligning to TRBD1. Germline assignment: CDR1 SGHDT and CDR2 YYEEEE. The CDR3 is made up of 16 amino acids. V lost 0 bases, J lost 5 bases, and 8 bases stayed unmatched. DNA for the CDR3: TGTGCCAGCAGCTTGGCCATTTGGACAGGGGCGGAGACCCAGTACTTC. Residues: CASSLAIWTGAETQYF.

This clone was counted between two and nine times. The V and J genes are TRBV28 and TRBJ1-2, with D perhaps matching TRBD1 (5 bases). The V end was cut by 10 bases, the J end by 4 bases, with 16 bases between. Germline CDR1 is MDHEN and CDR2 is SYDVKM. CDR3 size: 13 residues. The CDR3 nucleotides read TGTGCCATAACGCGGAGGGGTCCCTATGGCTACACCTTC. It yields the protein CAITRRGPYGYTF.